These 29 T cell receptor beta chains share one sample of origin, sequenced in a study of CD8+ T cells in alopecia areata listed by TCRdb under 2018. The method behind the library was the immunoSEQ multiplex PCR assay. For TCR sequencing, RNA was extracted from every sample and reverse transcribed into cDNA to serve as template. Entries here come from immuneACCESS through TCRdb and include only in-frame sequences with V and J called. Some clones fail to appear in such tables; in the studies checked, an unresolved V gene covers under half of the shortfall, and the cause of the remainder is unknown. The sample has under 200,000 clones on record, about 60% of them singletons. The ten most abundant clones make up around 14% of the sample. The meaning of the sample's time point label: 24 weeks on oral tofacitinib. Interpreted using the paper, the treatment or condition label stands for: oral pan-JAK inhibitor, 5-10 mg twice daily.

Sequenced material: CD4+ T cells sorted from blood, taken at week 24, from a patient treated with tofacitinib. Receptors originate from a human donor with alopecia areata.

Here the CDR3 DNA reads TGTGCCAGTACAGGGGGGAACACTGAAGCTTTCTTT. This sequence encodes CASTGGNTEAFF. The V gene is TRBV25-1, the J gene TRBJ1-1; 8 nucleotides align to TRBD1. The junction had 1 base not matched to a gene; V was cut back by 9 bases and J by 1 base. This CDR3 is 12 amino acids long. CDR1 and CDR2 from the germline V gene are MGHDK and SYGVNS.

The chain employs TRBV29-1 and TRBJ2-4; the D gene could be TRBD1 or TRBD2 (5 bases each). The CDR3 totals 14 residues. Trimming took off 5 bases at V and 10 bases at J, with 21 bases between the two ends. Germline assignment: CDR1 SQVTM and CDR2 ANQGSEA. The CDR3 sequence: CSVKMRAGPPIQYF. The CDR3 DNA sequence: TGCAGCGTTAAAATGCGGGCAGGGCCCCCTATTCAGTACTTC.

The chain recombines TRBV7-2 with TRBJ2-7; D possibly corresponds to TRBD2 (6 bases). The CDR3 consists of 14 residues. Looked up from germline, CDR1 is SGHTA and CDR2 is FQGNSA. Trimming took off 3 bases at V and 0 bases at J, with 9 bases between the two ends. The CDR3 DNA reads as TGTGCCAGCAGCTTCGGGACTGCCTCCTACGAGCAGTACTTC. Its protein product is CASSFGTASYEQYF. Drawing the rest from reference TRBV7-2 and TRBJ2-7, the complete variable domain is GAGVSQSPSNKVTEKGKDVELRCDPISGHTALYWYRQSLGQGLEFLIYFQGNSAPDKSGLPSDRFSAERTGGSVSTLTIQRTQQEDSAVYLCASSFGTASYEQYFGPGTRLTVT.

With respect to this clone: At one boundary the junction diverges from the germline segment, which might be a read error. The rearrangement uses TRBV7-7 and TRBJ2-6; no firm D call. From germline, CDR1 is SSHAT and CDR2 FNYEAQ (reference sequence). The CDR3 sequence is 16 residues long. The DNA of the CDR3 is TGTGCTAGCAGCCAATTAGGTGTTTCTGGGGCCAACGTCCTGACTTTC. This codes for CASSQLGVSGANVLTF.

J is TRBJ2-7 and V is TRBV6-5, with D possibly being TRBD2 (6 bases). CDR3 length: 13 residues. V was pared by 0 bases and J by 7 bases, with 10 bases between. Germline CDR1 and CDR2: MNHEY and SVGAGI. In nucleotides, the CDR3 is TGTGCCAGCAGTTACTCCAGTGGGGGGGAGCAGTACTTC. It codes for CASSYSSGGEQYF.

This clone has only a few counts. The CDR3 is CASSQDGQGLYTF. The DNA for the CDR3 is TGTGCCAGCAGCCAAGATGGGCAGGGTCTCTACACCTTC. V is TRBV4-2 and J is TRBJ1-2; weak D call: TRBD1 (5 bases). CDR1 and CDR2 (germline): LGHNA, YNFKEQ. The V end was cut by 0 bases, the J end by 10 bases, with 12 bases between. The length of the CDR3 is 13 residues.

Written as DNA, the CDR3 is TGTGCCTGGAGGGAAACGGTAGCCGGGGAGCTGTTTTTT. It specifies CAWRETVAGELFF. This sequence joins TRBV30 and TRBJ2-2; D uncertain. The V gene's germline CDR1 is GTSNPN and CDR2 SVGIG (reference sequence). The V and J ends lost 3 bases and 6 bases respectively, with 11 bases between them. This CDR3 region has 13 residues.

The V and J genes are TRBV15 and TRBJ2-3; 13 bases align to TRBD2. The V gene end was trimmed by 0 bases and the J gene end by 14 bases; junction bases not matched to a gene: 11. In germline, CDR1 is LNHNV, CDR2 YYDKDF (reference sequence). The CDR3 sequence is 16 residues long. The CDR3 loop reads CATSRESGLAGAQRYF. CDR3 nucleotides: TGTGCCACCAGCAGAGAAAGCGGACTAGCGGGGGCCCAGCGGTATTTT.

This chain uses TRBV7-6 with TRBJ2-3; D remains unclear. The CDR3 has 14 amino acids. Germline V CDR1 and CDR2: SGHVS, FNYEAQ. The V end lost 2 bases, the J end lost 0 bases, and 6 bases lay between the germline ends. In DNA, the CDR3 is TGTGCCAGCAGCTTAAAACAGAGCACAGATACGCAGTATTTT. Its translation: CASSLKQSTDTQYF.

J is TRBJ2-7 and V is TRBV29-1; 7 bases line up with TRBD1. Germline trimming cut 7 bases from V and 5 bases from J; bases unmatched to any gene: 8. This CDR3 region has 12 residues. Germline CDR1 SQVTM, CDR2 ANQGSEA. The CDR3 is CSAHRGVDEQYF. The CDR3 bases are TGCAGCGCCCACAGGGGCGTCGACGAGCAGTACTTC.

V and J are TRBV19 and TRBJ1-5, with 7 bases fitting TRBD1. CDR1 and CDR2 from the germline V gene are LNHDA and SQIVND (reference sequence). The CDR3 runs 15 residues. V shed 6 bases, J shed 6 bases, and the junction held 11 bases outside the gene matches. The CDR3 here is CASRDRLTSGQPQHF. The CDR3 DNA is TGTGCCAGTAGGGACAGGCTGACTAGCGGTCAGCCCCAGCATTTT.

This chain uses TRBV29-1 with TRBJ1-1; D ambiguous. The CDR3 is 15 amino acids. V lost 4 bases, J lost 3 bases, and 18 bases lay in between. The V gene's germline CDR1 is SQVTM and CDR2 ANQGSEA. In DNA, the CDR3 is TGCAGCGTTGCTATTAGAGATCCGGAGGACACTGAAGCTTTCTTT. Its protein is CSVAIRDPEDTEAFF.

In its sample, this clone was seen a few times. The chain has TRBV4-1 and TRBJ2-3; D remains unclear. The CDR3 totals 14 residues. Trimming took off 4 bases at V and 6 bases at J, with 14 bases between the two ends. Germline CDR1 MGHRA, CDR2 YSYEKL. CDR3 loop: CASSLRSGVDTQYF. Here the CDR3 DNA reads TGCGCCAGCAGCCTTCGTAGTGGGGTGGATACGCAGTATTTT.

The CDR3, as DNA: TGTGCCTGGAGTTCCCAGGGGAACACCGGGGAGCTGTTTTTT. This sequence encodes CAWSSQGNTGELFF. The J gene is TRBJ2-2, the V gene TRBV30; a weak D match, TRBD1 (5 bases). The V gene's germline CDR1 is GTSNPN and CDR2 SVGIG (reference sequence). There are 14 residues in the CDR3. Trimming stripped 2 bases from V and 1 base from J, with 8 bases between.

The chain carries TRBV2 and TRBJ2-7; D ambiguous. V was trimmed by 11 bases and J by 1 base, leaving 18 bases between them. The CDR3 is made up of 14 amino acids. Germline CDR1 is SNHLY and CDR2 is FYNNEI. This chain's CDR3 is CAGKVGVLSYEQYF. The CDR3 DNA reads as TGTGCCGGAAAGGTCGGCGTCTTATCCTACGAGCAGTACTTC.

This chain links TRBV18 with TRBJ1-1; no clear D gene. The CDR3 is made up of 16 amino acids. V was cut by 4 bases and J by 1 base, with 16 bases left in between. From germline, CDR1 is KGHSH and CDR2 LQKENI. The CDR3: CASSLSIPTGNTEAFF. In DNA form, the CDR3 reads TGTGCCAGCTCACTATCCATTCCGACTGGGAACACTGAAGCTTTCTTT.

This chain connects TRBV6-1 to TRBJ1-2, with 10 positions matching TRBD1. The germline V gene encodes CDR1 MNHNS and CDR2 SASEGT. The V segment lost 7 bases and the J segment 4 bases; nucleotides outside the gene matches: 9. CDR3 size: 15 residues. The CDR3 region has the DNA TGTGCCAGCAATTCGAAGGACAGGGGGTTCTATGGCTACACCTTC. As protein: CASNSKDRGFYGYTF.

This chain links TRBV19 with TRBJ2-5, with D perhaps TRBD1 (6 bases). Germline V CDR1 and CDR2: LNHDA, SQIVND (reference sequence). The CDR3 is 12 amino acids. V lost 9 bases and J lost 1, with 9 bases in between. CDR3 protein: CASRDTQETQYF. The CDR3 DNA reads as TGTGCCAGCCGGGACACCCAAGAGACCCAGTACTTC.

This clone has a single count. This chain links TRBV5-4 with TRBJ1-1, with D unresolved. The germline gives CDR1 SGHNT, CDR2 YYREEE (reference sequence). V was trimmed by 2 bases and J by 9 bases, leaving 14 bases between them. The CDR3 spans 13 residues. CDR3 nucleotides: TGTGCCAGCAGCTTCCCACCGGCGGTGAAAGCTTTCTTT. It encodes CASSFPPAVKAFF.

The chain employs TRBV10-3 and TRBJ2-7; a possible D gene is TRBD2 (5 bases). V gave up 10 bases and J gave up 4 bases, with 17 bases separating them. Per the germline V gene, CDR1 is ENHRY and CDR2 is SYGVKD. This CDR3 has 13 amino acids. This CDR3 is CATKGASVYEQYF. Here the CDR3 DNA reads TGTGCCACCAAGGGAGCCAGCGTTTACGAGCAGTACTTC.

The sample holds a few counts of this clone. V usage is TRBV5-6 and J usage is TRBJ2-7; 7 nucleotides line up with TRBD1. V was pared by 4 bases and J by 3 bases, with 10 bases of the junction left unmatched. Germline CDR1 and CDR2: SGHDT and YYEEEE. The CDR3 sequence is 15 residues long. CDR3 residues: CASSLNRGMDYEQYF. CDR3 coding DNA: TGTGCCAGCAGCCTGAACAGGGGTATGGACTACGAGCAGTACTTC.

The genes are TRBV5-1 and TRBJ2-2; 8 nucleotides agree with TRBD1. V was clipped by 4 bases and J by 0 bases; unmatched bases: 14. Germline V gives CDR1 SGHRS, CDR2 YFSETQ. The CDR3 spans 19 residues. The CDR3 coding sequence is TGCGCCAGCAGCCCGATCTGGGGGCAGGGGGCCGCGAACACCGGGGAGCTGTTTTTT. As protein: CASSPIWGQGAANTGELFF.

A remark on this clone: Other nucleotide sequences from this sample produce the same CDR3. This chain uses TRBV9 with TRBJ2-5; 8 nucleotides match TRBD2. The CDR3 runs to 14 residues. V lost 2 bases, J lost 5 bases, and 5 bases stayed unmatched. The germline V gene encodes CDR1 SGDLS and CDR2 YYNGEE. The CDR3 bases are TGTGCCAGCAGCGTCCTTGCGGGGGGTGAGACCCAGTACTTC. Its protein is CASSVLAGGETQYF.

This rearrangement joins TRBV11-3 to TRBJ2-3, with 9 bases identical to TRBD2. In germline, CDR1 is SGHNT, CDR2 YENEEA. The CDR3 extends over 15 amino acids. With 10 bases clipped from V and 1 base from J, the junction kept 9 bases outside the gene matches. The CDR3, as DNA: TGTGCCACGTCCGCGATAGCGGGGGGCACAGATACGCAGTATTTT. As protein: CATSAIAGGTDTQYF.

V and J are TRBV5-1 and TRBJ1-2, with D possibly TRBD1 on 6 matching bases. V was pared by 4 bases and J by 6 bases, with 16 bases between. This CDR3 spans 14 amino acids. The germline V gene has CDR1 SGHRS and CDR2 YFSETQ. The CDR3 spells CASSPSQGVDGYTF. CDR3 coding DNA: TGCGCCAGCAGCCCATCACAGGGTGTTGATGGCTACACCTTC.

This chain connects TRBV7-3 to TRBJ1-1, with TRBD1 matching 9 bases. J gave up 12 bases and V 5 bases, and 10 bases lay outside the gene matches. The length of the CDR3 is 13 residues. In germline, CDR1 is SGHTA, CDR2 FQGTGA. The chain's CDR3 is CASSPAPGQGSFF. The CDR3 bases are TGTGCCAGCAGCCCCGCCCCGGGACAGGGATCTTTCTTT.

In its sample, this clone was seen once. The chain recombines TRBV4-1 with TRBJ2-3, with TRBD1 identical over 9 bases. Germline V CDR1 and CDR2: MGHRA, YSYEKL. This CDR3 spans 17 amino acids. After removal of 1 base from V and 2 bases from J, the junction contained 7 bases not matched to a gene. Here the CDR3 DNA reads TGCGCCAGCAGCCAAGGACCGGGACAGGGAAACACAGATACGCAGTATTTT. Translating gives CASSQGPGQGNTDTQYF.

This clone was seen only a few times. This chain uses TRBV2 with TRBJ2-2; 9 bases are shared with TRBD2. CDR3 size: 16 residues. The germline V gene has CDR1 SNHLY and CDR2 FYNNEI. The trim removed 4 bases at V and 0 bases at J, leaving 3 bases unmatched. The CDR3 protein is CASSVGLAPNTGELFF. In nucleotides, the CDR3 is TGTGCCAGCAGTGTCGGACTAGCGCCGAACACCGGGGAGCTGTTTTTT. The variable domain in full, with the rest retrieved from reference TRBV2 and TRBJ2-2, is EPEVTQTPSHQVTQMGQEVILRCVPISNHLYFYWYRQILGQKVEFLVSFYNNEISEKSEIFDDQFSVERPDGSNFTLKIRSTKLEDSAMYFCASSVGLAPNTGELFFGEGSRLTVL.

This clone appeared a single time. The chain employs TRBV27 and TRBJ1-5, with 7 bases matching TRBD1. The CDR3 contains 14 residues. With V trimmed by 7 bases and J by 7 bases, 10 bases remained unmatched. Germline V gene data show CDR1 as MNHEY and CDR2 as SMNVEV (reference sequence). CDR3 sequence (DNA): TGTGCCAGCAACCCACAGGGGAGAGGACAGCCCCAGCATTTT. Protein sequence: CASNPQGRGQPQHF.